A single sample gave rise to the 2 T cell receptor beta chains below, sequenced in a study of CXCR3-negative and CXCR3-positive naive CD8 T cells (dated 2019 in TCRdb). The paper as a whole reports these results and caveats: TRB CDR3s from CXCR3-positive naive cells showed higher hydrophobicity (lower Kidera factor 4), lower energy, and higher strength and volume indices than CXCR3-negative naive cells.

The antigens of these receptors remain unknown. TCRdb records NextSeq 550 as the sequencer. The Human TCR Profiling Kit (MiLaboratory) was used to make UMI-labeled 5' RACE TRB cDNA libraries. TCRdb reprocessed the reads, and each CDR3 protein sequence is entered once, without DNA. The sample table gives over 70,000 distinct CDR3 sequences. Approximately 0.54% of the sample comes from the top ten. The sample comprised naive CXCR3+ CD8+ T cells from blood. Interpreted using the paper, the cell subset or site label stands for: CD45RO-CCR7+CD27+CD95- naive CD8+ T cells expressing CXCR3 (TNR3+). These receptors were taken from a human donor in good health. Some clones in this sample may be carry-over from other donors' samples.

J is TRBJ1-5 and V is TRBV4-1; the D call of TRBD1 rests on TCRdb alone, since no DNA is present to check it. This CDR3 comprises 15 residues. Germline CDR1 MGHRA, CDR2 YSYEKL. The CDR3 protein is CASSQRTEGDQPQHF.

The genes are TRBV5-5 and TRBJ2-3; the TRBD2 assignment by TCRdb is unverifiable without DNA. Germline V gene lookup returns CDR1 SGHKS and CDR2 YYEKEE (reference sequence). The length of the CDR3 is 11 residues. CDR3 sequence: CASSPLDTQYF.